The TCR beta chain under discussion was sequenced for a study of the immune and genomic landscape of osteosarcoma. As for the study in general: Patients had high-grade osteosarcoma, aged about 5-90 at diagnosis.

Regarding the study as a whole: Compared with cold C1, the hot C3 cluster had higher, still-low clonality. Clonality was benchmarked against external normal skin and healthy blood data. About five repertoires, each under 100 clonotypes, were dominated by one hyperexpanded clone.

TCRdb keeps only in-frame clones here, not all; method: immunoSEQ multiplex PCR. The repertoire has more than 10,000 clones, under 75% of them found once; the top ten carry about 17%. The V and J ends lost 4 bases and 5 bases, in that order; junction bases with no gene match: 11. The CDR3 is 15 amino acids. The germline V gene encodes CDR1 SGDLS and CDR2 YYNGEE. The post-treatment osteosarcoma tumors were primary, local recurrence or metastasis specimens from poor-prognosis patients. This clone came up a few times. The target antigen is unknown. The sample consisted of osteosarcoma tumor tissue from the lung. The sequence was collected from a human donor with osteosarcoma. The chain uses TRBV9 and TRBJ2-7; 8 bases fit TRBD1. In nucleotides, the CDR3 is TGTGCCAGCAGCCCCCAGGGGACAGGCATCGACGAGCAGTACTTC. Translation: CASSPQGTGIDEQYF.